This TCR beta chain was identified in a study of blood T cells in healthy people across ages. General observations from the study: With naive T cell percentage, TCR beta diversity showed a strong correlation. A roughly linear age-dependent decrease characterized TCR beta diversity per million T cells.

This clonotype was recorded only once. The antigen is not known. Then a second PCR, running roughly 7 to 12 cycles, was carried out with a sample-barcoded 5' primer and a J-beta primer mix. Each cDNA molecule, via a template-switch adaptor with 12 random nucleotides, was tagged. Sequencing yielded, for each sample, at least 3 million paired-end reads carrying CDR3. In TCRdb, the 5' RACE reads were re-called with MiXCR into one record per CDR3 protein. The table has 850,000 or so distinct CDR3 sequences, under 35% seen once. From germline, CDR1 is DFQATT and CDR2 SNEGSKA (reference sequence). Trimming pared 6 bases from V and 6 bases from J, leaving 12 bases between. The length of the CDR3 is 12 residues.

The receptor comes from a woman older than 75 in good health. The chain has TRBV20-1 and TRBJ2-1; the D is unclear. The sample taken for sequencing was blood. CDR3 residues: CSAPTLSNEQFF. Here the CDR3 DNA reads TGCAGTGCCCCGACCCTTAGCAATGAGCAGTTCTTC.